These 9 T cell receptor beta chains originate from one sample sequenced in a study of blood T cell repertoires in COVID-19. Here immunoSEQ multiplex PCR was the method, and the copy in TCRdb shows in-frame clones only, minus some. Of 350,000 to 450,000 clones listed, 75% to 90% are singletons. Sequenced input: PBMCs or T cells enriched from blood (not recorded which). These receptors all stem from a woman in her 50s who had recovered from COVID-19.

This chain connects TRBV6-5 to TRBJ2-1; 12 positions match TRBD2. The CDR3 has 15 residues. The trim removed 4 bases at V and 10 bases at J, leaving 8 bases unmatched. The germline V gene has CDR1 MNHEY and CDR2 SVGAGI. Here the CDR3 reads CASSWTSGALGEQFF. In DNA form, the CDR3 reads TGTGCCAGCAGTTGGACTAGCGGGGCGCTGGGGGAGCAGTTCTTC.

V is TRBV7-5 and J is TRBJ1-6; the table's D gene call, TRBD1, was not cross checked with the DNA. TRBV7-5 is listed as a pseudogene. The CDR3 length is 18 residues. CDR3 sequence: CARIWGRQRLLRNSPLHF. The CDR3 DNA sequence: TGTGCCAGAATCTGGGGCCGACAGAGACTCCTTCGGAATTCACCCCTCCACTTT.

This clone was found once. J is TRBJ2-7 and V is TRBV14; 10 positions agree with TRBD1. The V segment lost 1 base and the J segment 6 bases; nucleotides outside the gene matches: 9. The CDR3 length is 16 residues. CDR1 is SGHDN, CDR2 FVKESK, per germline. The CDR3: CASSQATDRGLIEQYF. The CDR3 nucleotides read TGTGCCAGCAGCCAAGCGACCGACAGGGGGCTTATCGAGCAGTACTTC.

The genes are TRBV7-2 and TRBJ1-3, with 9 bases identical to TRBD1. The CDR3 spans 14 residues. The trim removed 4 bases at V and 4 bases at J, leaving 2 bases unmatched. Germline loops: CDR1 SGHTA, CDR2 FQGNSA. In DNA form, the CDR3 reads TGTGCCAGCAGCTGGGACAGGGCCGGAAACACCATATATTTT. The encoded protein is CASSWDRAGNTIYF.

The chain carries TRBV14 and TRBJ1-1, with TRBD1 matching over 7 bases. Germline V gene sequence: CDR1 SGHDN, CDR2 FVKESK. Germline trimming cut 4 bases from V and 1 base from J; bases unmatched to any gene: 3. The CDR3 covers 14 residues. Here the CDR3 DNA reads TGTGCCAGCAGCCTCGGGACAGCGAACACTGAAGCTTTCTTT. It yields the protein CASSLGTANTEAFF. Full variable domain (outside the CDR3, taken from reference TRBV14 and TRBJ1-1): EAGVTQFPSHSVIEKGQTVTLRCDPISGHDNLYWYRRVMGKEIKFLLHFVKESKQDESGMPNNRFLAERTGGTYSTLKVQPAELEDSGVYFCASSLGTANTEAFFGQGTRLTVV.

The rearrangement links TRBV7-2 to TRBJ1-1; D call uncertain. Germline assignment: CDR1 SGHTA and CDR2 FQGNSA. This CDR3 is built from 15 residues. V lost 3 bases, J lost 2 bases, and 13 bases lay in between. For the CDR3, the DNA is TGTGCCAGCAGCTTGAACGGAGCTTTCAACACTGAAGCTTTCTTT. Translation: CASSLNGAFNTEAFF.

The chain links TRBV24-1 to TRBJ1-2, with 7 bases identical to TRBD1. The CDR3 has 14 amino acids. V was clipped by 6 bases and J by 2 bases; unmatched bases: 5. Germline CDR1 KGHDR, CDR2 SFDVKD. As DNA, the CDR3 is TGTGCCACCAGTCGAGGGGGCTTGAACTATGGCTACACCTTC. Encoded protein: CATSRGGLNYGYTF.

V gene TRBV27 combines with J gene TRBJ1-5; D gene unclear. CDR1 and CDR2 (germline): MNHEY, SMNVEV (reference sequence). The CDR3 extends over 15 amino acids. V lost 3 bases to trimming and J lost 0 bases, with 9 bases between them. CDR3 amino acids: CASSFRGFSNQPQHF. The CDR3 DNA reads as TGTGCCAGCAGTTTCCGGGGATTTAGCAATCAGCCCCAGCATTTT.

This chain joins TRBV29-1 and TRBJ1-1, with 7 bases fitting TRBD1. This CDR3 spans 12 amino acids. V dropped 3 bases and J dropped 7; count of bases not matched to a gene: 5. CDR1 is SQVTM and CDR2 is ANQGSEA in the germline V gene. The DNA for the CDR3 is TGCAGCGTTGACCAACAGGGGATTGAAGCTTTCTTT. Its translation: CSVDQQGIEAFF.